This passage covers 32 T cell receptor beta chains from one sample sequenced in a study of CD8 T cells in ankylosing spondylitis. TCRdb re-analysed the 5' RACE reads in MiXCR, keeping a single row per CDR3 protein. The sample lists 250,000 to 300,000 distinct CDR3 sequences; around 20% were seen once. Sequencing used blood, either unsorted or a sorted T cell fraction (not recorded which). The receptors stem from a male donor with ankylosing spondylitis or in good health (not recorded which).

This clonotype was observed a single time. This chain joins TRBV5-1 and TRBJ1-1; D unresolved. Germline CDR1 reads SGHRS; CDR2 reads YFSETQ. The CDR3 runs 13 residues. Deletions cut 3 bases from V and 5 bases from J, with 11 bases between. The CDR3 region has the DNA TGCGCCAGCAGCTCGTTCGATGGGACTGAAGCTTTCTTT. This encodes CASSSFDGTEAFF.

Only a few counts were recorded for this clonotype. This chain connects TRBV5-6 to TRBJ2-2; D remains unclear. Trimming shortened V by 7 bases and J by 2 bases, and 9 bases separated the two germline ends. The germline gives CDR1 SGHDT, CDR2 YYEEEE. The CDR3 contains 13 residues. The CDR3 sequence: CASGFANTGELFF. DNA for the CDR3: TGTGCCAGCGGATTCGCCAACACCGGGGAGCTGTTTTTT.

This rearrangement joins TRBV4-2 to TRBJ2-5; perhaps TRBD1 as D (6 bases). This CDR3 spans 16 amino acids. Germline assignment: CDR1 LGHNA and CDR2 YNFKEQ. The V gene lost 4 bases and the J gene lost 1 base, with 16 bases spanning the gap. CDR3 region: CASSPLGGGGQETQYF. CDR3 bases: TGTGCCAGCAGCCCCCTAGGTGGGGGCGGCCAAGAGACCCAGTACTTC.

This clonotype was seen only a few times. The rearrangement joins TRBV12-3 or TRBV12-4 to TRBJ2-2; 11 nucleotides align to TRBD2. The CDR3 extends over 16 amino acids. V shed 5 bases, J shed 4 bases, and the junction held 6 bases outside the gene matches. CDR3 sequence: CASSAYTSGGTGELFF. CDR3 nucleotides: TGTGCCAGCAGTGCCTACACTAGCGGGGGCACCGGGGAGCTGTTTTTT.

The sample holds a few counts of this clonotype. V and J are TRBV9 and TRBJ2-5, with TRBD2 matching over 9 bases. CDR3 length: 14 residues. The germline V gene has CDR1 SGDLS and CDR2 YYNGEE. With V trimmed by 6 bases and J by 2 bases, 5 bases remained unmatched. The CDR3 reads CASNLAGTQETQYF. CDR3 DNA sequence: TGTGCCAGCAACCTAGCGGGAACACAAGAGACCCAGTACTTC.

The chain combines TRBV18 with TRBJ2-2; D ambiguous. Trimming left V 3 bases short and J 8 bases short, with 7 bases between. The CDR3 runs 12 residues. Germline V lookup: CDR1 KGHSH, CDR2 LQKENI. Here the CDR3 reads CASSPVVGELFF. CDR3 DNA: TGTGCCAGCTCACCGGTCGTTGGGGAGCTGTTTTTT.

The chain recombines TRBV11-2 with TRBJ1-1; D is unclear. This CDR3 spans 15 amino acids. V lost 7 bases and J lost 1, with 16 bases in between. Germline V gene data show CDR1 as SGHAT and CDR2 as FQNNGV. CDR3 DNA sequence: TGTGCCAGCACCGAGGTAGCGATTCGGAACACTGAAGCTTTCTTT. Translated, it gives CASTEVAIRNTEAFF.

The table lists this clonotype with a few counts. The rearrangement links TRBV5-1 to TRBJ2-1; D gene uncertain. The CDR3 covers 13 residues. Germline V lookup: CDR1 SGHRS, CDR2 YFSETQ. Trimming cost V 1 base and J 6 bases, with 8 bases left between them. The CDR3 region is CASSLSRGNEQFF. CDR3 bases: TGCGCCAGCAGCTTGTCGAGAGGCAATGAGCAGTTCTTC. Looking up the rest from reference TRBV5-1 and TRBJ2-1 gives the full variable domain: KAGVTQTPRYLIKTRGQQVTLSCSPISGHRSVSWYQQTPGQGLQFLFEYFSETQRNKGNFPGRFSGRQFSNSRSEMNVSTLELGDSALYLCASSLSRGNEQFFGPGTRLTVL.

This rearrangement joins TRBV6-1 to TRBJ1-2; D is possibly TRBD1 (5 bases). This CDR3 comprises 14 residues. V lost 1 base and J lost 4, with 10 bases in between. CDR1 is MNHNS and CDR2 is SASEGT in the germline V gene. This CDR3 is CASSEVDRGYGYTF. Written as DNA, the CDR3 is TGTGCCAGCAGTGAAGTCGACAGAGGCTATGGCTACACCTTC.

The V gene is TRBV7-9, the J gene TRBJ2-5, with TRBD2 identical over 9 bases. The CDR3 runs 15 residues. Germline V gives CDR1 SEHNR, CDR2 FQNEAQ (reference sequence). V lost 3 bases to trimming and J lost 1 base; unmatched junction nucleotides: 3. In nucleotides, the CDR3 is TGTGCCAGCAGCTTCGGTAGCGGGAGCCAAGAGACCCAGTACTTC. Amino acids: CASSFGSGSQETQYF.

V and J are TRBV7-3 and TRBJ1-6; possibly TRBD1 for D (6 bases). This CDR3 comprises 14 residues. Germline CDR1 SGHTA, CDR2 FQGTGA. V was shortened by 5 bases and J by 9 bases, with 14 bases between the two germline ends. CDR3: CASSSGQSRSPLHF. The CDR3 region has the DNA TGTGCCAGCAGCAGCGGACAGAGTCGTTCACCCCTCCACTTT. Together with reference TRBV7-3 and TRBJ1-6, the CDR3 gives the full variable domain: GAGVSQTPSNKVTEKGKYVELRCDPISGHTALYWYRQSLGQGPEFLIYFQGTGAADDSGLPNDRFFAVRPEGSVSTLKIQRTERGDSAVYLCASSSGQSRSPLHFGNGTRLTVT.

The gene calls are TRBV20-1 and TRBJ2-5; D gene unclear. The CDR3 runs to 16 residues. The germline gives CDR1 DFQATT, CDR2 SNEGSKA (reference sequence). Trimming pared 0 bases from V and 3 bases from J, leaving 17 bases between. The CDR3 is CSARETWQVGKETQYF. CDR3 coding DNA: TGCAGTGCTAGAGAAACGTGGCAGGTCGGAAAAGAGACCCAGTACTTC.

This clonotype came up many times. This chain links TRBV29-1 with TRBJ2-7; 7 nucleotides agree with TRBD1. CDR1 SQVTM and CDR2 ANQGSEA come from the germline V gene. This CDR3 is built from 14 residues. V gave up 5 bases and J gave up 3 bases; unmatched junction bases: 10. The CDR3 sequence: CSVQGQKRLYEQYV. As DNA, the CDR3 is TGCAGCGTTCAGGGACAGAAAAGACTCTACGAGCAGTACGTC.

Ten or more counts support this clonotype. The CDR3 DNA follows: TGTGCCAGCAGCCCCTCTGTCGCGGGAGGGCAGTATTTT. It encodes CASSPSVAGGQYF. This chain uses TRBV7-3 with TRBJ2-3; 8 bases match TRBD2. Trimming took 5 bases from V and 11 from J; bases not matched to a gene: 9. Germline V CDR1 and CDR2: SGHTA, FQGTGA. CDR3 length: 13 residues.

This chain connects TRBV7-3 to TRBJ2-3; possibly TRBD2 for D (5 bases). Per germline, CDR1 SGHTA and CDR2 FQGTGA. The length of the CDR3 is 12 residues. Trimming stripped 5 bases from V and 7 bases from J, with 10 bases between. CDR3: CASSPSGYTQYF. In DNA form, the CDR3 reads TGTGCCAGCAGCCCGTCGGGATATACGCAGTATTTT. The full variable domain, completed using reference TRBV7-3 and TRBJ2-3, is GAGVSQTPSNKVTEKGKYVELRCDPISGHTALYWYRQSLGQGPEFLIYFQGTGAADDSGLPNDRFFAVRPEGSVSTLKIQRTERGDSAVYLCASSPSGYTQYFGPGTRLTVL.

V is TRBV5-1 and J is TRBJ1-1, with unresolved D. Trimming stripped 5 bases from V and 8 bases from J, with 10 bases between. Germline V gives CDR1 SGHRS, CDR2 YFSETQ. The CDR3 covers 11 residues. CDR3 amino acids: CASREDLEAFF. DNA of the CDR3: TGCGCCAGCAGGGAGGACCTAGAAGCTTTCTTT.

The chain is built from TRBV15 and TRBJ2-3; 8 bases are a match to TRBD1. The ends lost 4 bases at V and 4 bases at J; junction bases unmatched: 10. The CDR3 is made up of 16 amino acids. From germline, CDR1 is LNHNV and CDR2 YYDKDF (reference sequence). The CDR3 DNA reads TGTGCCACCAGCACCCGACAGGGGCCCCTCCCAGATACGCAGTATTTT. Its protein product is CATSTRQGPLPDTQYF.

The chain is built from TRBV10-1 and TRBJ2-2, with 9 bases fitting TRBD1. This CDR3 region has 13 residues. The junction had 5 bases not matched to a gene; V was cut back by 10 bases and J by 5 bases. Germline assignment: CDR1 WNHNN and CDR2 SYGVQD (reference sequence). In nucleotides, the CDR3 is TGCGCCAATAGGGACAGGGATACCGGGGAGCTGTTTTTT. Translation gives CANRDRDTGELFF.

V usage is TRBV20-1 and J usage is TRBJ2-7; TRBD2 matches 9 bases. The CDR3 runs to 15 residues. Losses at the gene ends were 1 base for V and 3 bases for J; bases not matched to a gene: 7. The V gene's germline CDR1 is DFQATT and CDR2 SNEGSKA (reference sequence). For the CDR3, the DNA is TGCAGTGCTAGAGGTGGCGGGGGGGAACGCTACGAGCAGTACGTC. It is translated as CSARGGGGERYEQYV.

This chain joins TRBV3-1 and TRBJ2-1, with D perhaps TRBD2 (6 bases). From germline, CDR1 is LGHDT and CDR2 YNNKEL (reference sequence). The CDR3 has 17 residues. Trimming stripped 3 bases from V and 0 bases from J, with 15 bases between. This CDR3 reads CASSQGGGGSSYNEQFF. CDR3 nucleotides: TGTGCCAGCAGCCAGGGAGGTGGGGGGAGCTCCTACAATGAGCAGTTCTTC.

This clonotype was observed a few times. The chain links TRBV10-2 to TRBJ2-6; D uncertain. V lost 8 bases, J lost 7 bases, and 12 bases lay in between. CDR3 size: 13 residues. CDR1 is WSHSY, CDR2 SAAADI, per germline. This CDR3 is CASAETVANVLTF. Here the CDR3 DNA reads TGCGCCAGCGCCGAAACGGTAGCCAACGTCCTGACTTTC.

The rearrangement links TRBV6-1 to TRBJ2-1; 14 positions agree with TRBD2. This CDR3 has 16 residues. The J segment lost 5 bases and the V segment lost 6 bases, leaving 6 bases of the junction unmatched. Germline V lookup: CDR1 MNHNS, CDR2 SASEGT. The CDR3 sequence is CASRLRLAGGNNEQFF. DNA for the CDR3: TGTGCCAGCAGACTCCGACTAGCGGGGGGGAACAATGAGCAGTTCTTC.

This clonotype has ten or more counts. The chain combines TRBV3-1 with TRBJ1-1, with no clear D. The germline V and J ends were trimmed by 4 bases and 0 bases, with 9 bases remaining between them. The V gene's germline CDR1 is LGHDT and CDR2 YNNKEL (reference sequence). The CDR3 is made up of 14 amino acids. The CDR3: CASSLPGMNTEAFF. The CDR3, as DNA: TGTGCCAGCAGCCTGCCCGGCATGAACACTGAAGCTTTCTTT.

This chain joins TRBV6-1 and TRBJ1-2, with TRBD1 as a possible D gene (5 bases). The CDR3 spans 15 residues. CDR1 MNHNS and CDR2 SASEGT come from the germline V gene. V was clipped by 4 bases and J by 2 bases, with 14 bases between them. The CDR3 is CASSGRGGVNYGYTF. The CDR3 DNA reads as TGTGCCAGCAGTGGACGGGGGGGTGTAAACTATGGCTACACCTTC.

The gene calls are TRBV12-3 or TRBV12-4 and TRBJ2-5; 9 bases map to TRBD1. This CDR3 has 17 residues. Losses at the gene ends were 6 bases for V and 4 bases for J; bases not matched to a gene: 15. The DNA for the CDR3 is TGTGCCAGCAGCAACCGCGGGACAGGGCGCCGTGGAGAGACCCAGTACTTC. Protein product: CASSNRGTGRRGETQYF.

This clonotype was observed a handful of times. This chain connects TRBV9 to TRBJ2-1; the D call may be TRBD1 or TRBD2 (5 bases each). Germline V gene sequence: CDR1 SGDLS, CDR2 YYNGEE. The ends were cut back, 3 bases at V and 12 bases at J, with 13 bases in the middle. The CDR3 contains 12 residues. The CDR3 is CASSGGGSSQFF. CDR3 bases: TGTGCCAGCAGCGGTGGGGGTTCCTCGCAGTTCTTC.

V is TRBV10-3 and J is TRBJ1-2, with D perhaps TRBD1 (5 bases). V dropped 3 bases and J dropped 5 bases, with 10 bases sitting between them. The CDR3 consists of 13 residues. The germline V gene has CDR1 ENHRY and CDR2 SYGVKD. This CDR3 is CAISDGEGYGYTF. Written as DNA, the CDR3 is TGTGCCATCAGTGACGGGGAGGGGTATGGCTACACCTTC.

In its sample, this clonotype is medium-sized. The chain combines TRBV11-2 with TRBJ2-2, with 8 bases matching TRBD2. Germline lookup yields CDR1 SGHAT and CDR2 FQNNGV. CDR3 length: 16 residues. Germline trimming cut 0 bases from V and 7 bases from J; bases unmatched to any gene: 7. The CDR3: CASSLDPGGPYGELFF. In DNA form, the CDR3 reads TGTGCCAGCAGCTTAGACCCGGGAGGGCCGTACGGGGAGCTGTTTTTT.

This clonotype was found a few times. V and J are TRBV25-1 and TRBJ1-4; tentatively, D is TRBD1 (5 bases). Trimming took off 4 bases at V and 8 bases at J, with 11 bases between the two ends. CDR3 length equals 13 residues. Looked up from germline, CDR1 is MGHDK and CDR2 is SYGVNS. CDR3 protein: CASSGGGEEKLFF. CDR3 sequence (DNA): TGTGCCAGCAGTGGCGGGGGGGAGGAAAAACTGTTTTTT.

The V gene is TRBV5-6, the J gene TRBJ2-3; D may be TRBD1 (5 bases). With 1 base removed from V and 8 bases from J, the gap between germline ends came to 11 bases. The CDR3 consists of 13 residues. From germline, CDR1 is SGHDT and CDR2 YYEEEE. CDR3 nucleotides: TGTGCCAGCAGCTTGCCGGCAGGGTCTACGCAGTATTTT. Amino acid sequence: CASSLPAGSTQYF.

The chain links TRBV29-1 to TRBJ1-2; TRBD1 matches 10 bases. Germline V gene sequence: CDR1 SQVTM, CDR2 ANQGSEA. J gave up 7 bases and V 3 bases, and 5 bases lay outside the gene matches. The CDR3 spans 13 residues. CDR3 residues: CSVDGQGGSGYTF. CDR3 bases: TGCAGCGTTGACGGACAGGGGGGCTCTGGCTACACCTTC.

The rearrangement links TRBV5-1 to TRBJ2-1; D possibly corresponds to TRBD2 (6 bases). The CDR3 contains 16 residues. The ends were cut back, 1 base at V and 0 bases at J, with 11 bases in the middle. Germline CDR1 and CDR2: SGHRS and YFSETQ. The CDR3 region has the DNA TGCGCCAGCAGCTTGTTTCTAGCGAGCTCCTACAATGAGCAGTTCTTC. Translating it yields CASSLFLASSYNEQFF.